This T cell receptor beta chain is drawn from a study of identical twins (dated by TCRdb to the mid-2010s). With respect to the entire study: The study deep-sequenced TCR alpha and beta repertoires from monozygotic twins, unrelated adults of various ages and cord blood to test whether fetal clonotypes persist. To rule out contamination, replicate twin experiments were performed at different times with different library preparation protocols.

Beyond this particular receptor, the publication reports: Out-of-frame TCR alpha sequences shared between twins showed an excess of low generation-probability sequences compared with coincidental sharing between unrelated individuals. In monozygotic twins, out-of-frame TCR alpha sharing was systematically underestimated by recombination models, although the models agreed with sharing between unrelated individuals. Zero-insertion analyses could be partly confounded by invariant T cells such as MAIT and iNKT, though diverse VJ usage argued against such confounding for most clonotypes. The excess sharing between twins in beta out-of-frame sequences was weaker because fewer shared sequences reduced the signal-to-noise ratio. Abundant cord blood beta clonotypes had fewer insertions, young adult naive repertoires showed a similar but weaker trend, and memory repertoires showed no such trend. Because the same donors could not be followed over many years, conclusions were based on cross-sectional statistical analysis.

This clonotype was seen many times. The specificity of this receptor is unknown. No base quality values were provided; no much bigger clone lies one nucleotide off. Every donor was a healthy Caucasian. Three pairs of female monozygotic twins, all aged roughly 18 to 29 years, were included in the twin cohort. The RNA used for TCR libraries was isolated from peripheral blood mononuclear cells. The protocol used for the library was 5' RACE. Sequencing used an Illumina HiSeq 2000. Template switching introduced a universal primer binding site; the final cDNA contained a unique molecular identifier, enabling accurate counting of TCR cDNA molecules. Specific primers in the conserved constant-segment region were used to synthesize first-strand cDNA for TCR alpha and beta chains. To control for contamination, every cDNA library carried two barcodes: a SMART-Mk sample barcode plus Illumina barcodes. TruSeq adapter sequences along with Illumina sample barcodes were introduced in two successive PCR steps. TCR alpha and beta cDNA libraries were sequenced on the Illumina HiSeq platform with custom primers. The paper's processing steps were these. Raw reads were processed with MiGEC to extract unique molecular identifiers, and MiXCR was used to determine CDR3 positions. For each individual, recombination models were inferred using an EM algorithm with the repgenHMM and IGoR tools. The tcR package in R was used for shared clonotype analysis, with sharing normalized by the product of cloneset sizes. Out-of-frame nonproductive sequences were analyzed to study raw recombination free of thymic and clonal selection effects. TCRdb handled the public reads itself, with Q25 trimming in fastp and clone calling in MiXCR, and kept productive beta chains. Each entry is one CDR3 protein sequence, shown with its most common DNA and genes. TCRdb's processing, not the authors' own work, is the source of the V and J calls. The sample includes around 680,000 distinct CDR3 sequences, with over 8.5% observed a single time. The biggest ten clones account for about 0.98% of the sample.

Including the terminal cysteine and phenylalanine, the CDR3 comprises 15 residues. Solely the CDR3 DNA is kept, with 45 bases framed from the first base. Via the germline V gene, CDR1 is SGHRS and CDR2 YFSETQ. V loses 2 bases of germline sequence and J loses 5 bases, and the interval between the two ends is 13 bases. These data also formed part of another study, on yellow fever vaccine responses in identical twins. As described in the second report: The T cell response to vaccination in identical twins was reported by the authors to appear partly convergent and partly personalized. In identical twins, the study followed T cell clones that responded to the vaccine with precision.

This clonotype originated in a woman aged 18-29 years in good health. The rearranged segments are TRBV5-1 and TRBJ1-4; a tentative D match to TRBD1 spans 5 bases. Input material: PBMCs. For the CDR3, the sequence is CASSFTGTDNEKLFF. In nucleotides, the sequence is TGCGCCAGCAGCTTTACCGGGACCGACAATGAAAAACTGTTTTTT.